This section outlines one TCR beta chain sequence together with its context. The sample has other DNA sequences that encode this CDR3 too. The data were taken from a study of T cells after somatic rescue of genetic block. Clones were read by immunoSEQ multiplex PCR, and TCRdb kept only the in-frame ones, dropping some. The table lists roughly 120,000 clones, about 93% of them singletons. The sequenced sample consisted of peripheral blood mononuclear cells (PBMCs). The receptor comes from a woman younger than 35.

This CDR3 is CSVGYSYEQYF. The CDR3 region has the DNA TGCAGCGTTGGCTACTCCTACGAGCAGTACTTC. The chain couples TRBV29-1 to TRBJ2-7; D is unresolved. V was shortened by 4 bases and J by 0 bases, with 4 bases between the two germline ends. The CDR3 has 11 amino acids. In germline, CDR1 is SQVTM, CDR2 ANQGSEA.